The 22 T cell receptor beta chains reported below all come from one sample, sequenced in a study of blood T cell repertoires in COVID-19 (dated by TCRdb to about 2020). The library was built by means of the immunoSEQ multiplex PCR assay. TCRdb mirrors the immuneACCESS table, restricted to in-frame sequences. Some clones are absent from its copies; in checked studies, under half trace to an unresolved V gene, and the reason for the others is unknown. Across this sample there are some 140,000 clones, with roughly 80% seen only once. Clones ranked in the top ten supply approximately 3% of the sample. Sequenced material: peripheral blood. The source of these receptors is a woman of 80 years or more with acute or convalescent COVID-19.

This chain uses TRBV14 with TRBJ2-3, with D tentatively TRBD1 (5 bases). Per the germline V gene, CDR1 is SGHDN and CDR2 is FVKESK. The CDR3 extends over 18 amino acids. The V end lost 4 bases, the J end lost 0 bases, and 20 bases lay between the germline ends. The DNA of the CDR3 is TGTGCCAGCAGCCCACTAAACGCTCAGGGCATGAGCACAGATACGCAGTATTTT. Amino acid sequence: CASSPLNAQGMSTDTQYF.

Notes on this clone: The junction does not match germline at one end; this may be a read error. The chain combines TRBV12-3 or TRBV12-4 with TRBJ2-3, with unresolved D. The CDR3 loop spans 13 amino acids. CDR3 in amino acids: CASSFPMAVTQYF. The CDR3 nucleotides are TGTGCAAGCAGTTTCCCCATGGCCGTTACGCAGTATTTT.

CDR3 region: CASSLKPRTEAFF. The CDR3, as DNA: TGTGCCAGCAGTTTAAAGCCGAGGACTGAAGCTTTCTTT. The rearrangement uses TRBV6-5 and TRBJ1-1; D ambiguous. Germline-derived CDR1 and CDR2 are MNHEY and SVGAGI. Deletions cut 4 bases from V and 5 bases from J, with 11 bases between. This CDR3 comprises 13 residues.

The chain carries TRBV7-2 and TRBJ1-2, with D possibly matching TRBD1 (6 bases). The germline CDR1 and CDR2 sequences are SGHTA and FQGNSA. Trimming took off 5 bases at V and 5 bases at J, with 18 bases between the two ends. The CDR3 is 15 residues long. The CDR3 DNA follows: TGTGCCAGCAGCCCCTCCTCAGGGGTCTCATATGGCTACACCTTC. Its translation is CASSPSSGVSYGYTF.

This sequence joins TRBV7-8 and TRBJ2-3; D is perhaps TRBD1 (5 bases). Between the trimmed V and J ends, which lost 5 bases and 5 bases, there was a span of 17 bases. The CDR3 has 15 residues. The germline V gene encodes CDR1 SGHVS and CDR2 FQNEAQ. The CDR3 loop reads CASSLGRGRRDTQYF. CDR3 DNA: TGTGCCAGCAGCCTGGGAAGGGGCCGGAGAGATACGCAGTATTTT.

The DNA for the CDR3 is TGCGCCAGCAGCAGCGAGGCCCGGCTCTCTGGAAACACCATATATTTT. Its translation is CASSSEARLSGNTIYF. V is TRBV5-1 and J is TRBJ1-3, with D unresolved. Germline V lookup: CDR1 SGHRS, CDR2 YFSETQ. Trimming took off 4 bases at V and 0 bases at J, with 14 bases between the two ends. The CDR3 runs to 16 residues.

The chain recombines TRBV27 with TRBJ1-3, with D uncertain. CDR3 length: 15 amino acids. The V gene lost 3 bases and the J gene lost 3 bases, with 12 bases spanning the gap. The germline CDR1 and CDR2 sequences are MNHEY and SMNVEV (reference sequence). The DNA of the CDR3 is TGTGCCAGCAGTTTGGTGCCCCCGGTTGGAAACACCATATATTTT. It translates to CASSLVPPVGNTIYF.

This sequence joins TRBV30 and TRBJ1-6; D ambiguous. The CDR3 is 14 residues long. Per germline, CDR1 GTSNPN and CDR2 SVGIG (reference sequence). The V end was cut by 0 bases, the J end by 9 bases, with 12 bases between. CDR3 nucleotide sequence: TGTGCCTGGAGTGTGAGGGCCGGCAGTTCACCCCTCCACTTT. Its translation: CAWSVRAGSSPLHF.

V usage is TRBV7-9 and J usage is TRBJ1-2; D ambiguous. This CDR3 comprises 19 residues. Germline assignment: CDR1 SEHNR and CDR2 FQNEAQ (reference sequence). Trimming left V 3 bases short and J 1 base short, with 24 bases between. CDR3 in amino acids: CASSFSFLRGTLVNYGYTF. The CDR3 DNA is TGTGCCAGCAGCTTTAGCTTTTTACGAGGAACGCTTGTTAACTATGGCTACACCTTC.

The chain joins TRBV7-9 to TRBJ2-7; 9 bases are shared with TRBD1. This CDR3 has 17 amino acids. V lost 0 bases, J lost 5 bases, and 11 bases stayed unmatched. Germline CDR1 SEHNR, CDR2 FQNEAQ (reference sequence). CDR3 region: CASSLADRGARIDEQYF. For the CDR3, the DNA is TGTGCCAGCAGCTTAGCAGACAGGGGGGCCAGAATCGACGAGCAGTACTTC.

The chain couples TRBV6-2 or TRBV6-3 to TRBJ1-2, with 7 bases aligning to TRBD1. CDR3 length: 15 residues. Trimming at V came to 3 bases and at J to 2 bases, leaving 6 bases not matched to a gene. The germline V gene has CDR1 MNHEY and CDR2 SVGEGT. In DNA form, the CDR3 reads TGTGCCAGCAGTTATGGGTGGACAGGAAACTATGGCTACACCTTC. Translated: CASSYGWTGNYGYTF.

The chain couples TRBV5-1 to TRBJ2-2, with D tentatively TRBD1 (6 bases). The V gene lost 0 bases and the J gene lost 7 bases, with 10 bases spanning the gap. This CDR3 is 14 amino acids long. CDR1 and CDR2 (germline): SGHRS, YFSETQ. The CDR3 DNA sequence: TGCGCCAGCAGCTTGGCAGGGGTCGACGGGGAGCTGTTTTTT. Its translation is CASSLAGVDGELFF.

DNA of the CDR3: TGTGCCAGCAGCTTAAGGAAGAGGGACAGCCATCAGCCCCAGCATTTT. Encoded protein: CASSLRKRDSHQPQHF. This chain uses TRBV11-2 with TRBJ1-5; 7 bases match TRBD1. The CDR3 covers 16 residues. Trimming cost V 2 bases and J 5 bases; bases outside gene matches: 9. Germline CDR1 and CDR2: SGHAT and FQNNGV.

This chain connects TRBV7-9 to TRBJ1-2; maybe TRBD1 (5 bases). Trimming cost V 0 bases and J 3 bases, with 11 bases left between them. Germline V CDR1 and CDR2: SEHNR, FQNEAQ (reference sequence). The CDR3 is made up of 15 amino acids. The CDR3 here is CASSLAGEGYYGYTF. The CDR3 DNA reads TGTGCCAGCAGCTTAGCTGGGGAGGGGTACTATGGCTACACCTTC.

In DNA form, the CDR3 reads TGCGCCAGCAGCTCGGGACAGGGGAACGCTGTTGGCTACACCTTC. Amino acids: CASSSGQGNAVGYTF. The chain is built from TRBV5-1 and TRBJ1-2; 10 nucleotides agree with TRBD1. This CDR3 comprises 15 residues. Germline CDR1 reads SGHRS; CDR2 reads YFSETQ. The V gene end was trimmed by 3 bases and the J gene end by 7 bases; junction bases not matched to a gene: 9. The full variable domain, completed using reference TRBV5-1 and TRBJ1-2, is KAGVTQTPRYLIKTRGQQVTLSCSPISGHRSVSWYQQTPGQGLQFLFEYFSETQRNKGNFPGRFSGRQFSNSRSEMNVSTLELGDSALYLCASSSGQGNAVGYTFGSGTRLTVV.

The gene calls are TRBV12-3 or TRBV12-4 and TRBJ1-1; D is undetermined. The CDR3 is 11 residues long. V was cut by 8 bases and J by 1 base, with 5 bases left in between. For the CDR3, the DNA is TGTGCCAGCGGCCGGAACACTGAAGCTTTCTTT. Translation gives CASGRNTEAFF.

This clone has more than one count but fewer than ten. The chain recombines TRBV7-9 with TRBJ2-1; D is perhaps TRBD1 (6 bases). The CDR3 has 14 amino acids. CDR1 SEHNR and CDR2 FQNEAQ come from the germline V gene (reference sequence). With 5 bases removed from V and 0 bases from J, the gap between germline ends came to 8 bases. The CDR3 sequence is CASSEQGSYNEQFF. CDR3 coding DNA: TGTGCCAGCAGCGAACAGGGCTCCTACAATGAGCAGTTCTTC.

J is TRBJ1-4 and V is TRBV7-9, with D unresolved. The CDR3 sequence is 15 residues long. Germline V gene sequence: CDR1 SEHNR, CDR2 FQNEAQ (reference sequence). Trimming stripped 5 bases from V and 7 bases from J, with 17 bases between. CDR3 nucleotide sequence: TGTGCCAGCAGCCCTAGCACGGTTACGGGTGAAAAACTGTTTTTT. Translating it yields CASSPSTVTGEKLFF.

The V call is TRBV5-1, the J call TRBJ2-3, with 9 bases lining up with TRBD2. The V and J ends lost 5 bases and 3 bases, in that order; junction bases with no gene match: 7. The CDR3 contains 15 residues. CDR1 is SGHRS, CDR2 YFSETQ, per germline. The CDR3 DNA follows: TGCGCCAGCAGGCCTGGCGCGGGGGGGACAGATACGCAGTATTTT. It translates to CASRPGAGGTDTQYF.

The chain is built from TRBV2 and TRBJ2-1; TRBD1 matches 7 bases. This CDR3 comprises 14 residues. Looked up from germline, CDR1 is SNHLY and CDR2 is FYNNEI. Trimming cost V 8 bases and J 7 bases; bases outside gene matches: 11. CDR3 loop: CASRSSTGENEQFF. CDR3 coding DNA: TGTGCCAGCCGGTCCTCTACAGGGGAGAATGAGCAGTTCTTC.

This chain links TRBV9 with TRBJ1-3; D is undetermined. The CDR3 has 15 amino acids. Germline values: CDR1 SGDLS, CDR2 YYNGEE. V was cut by 0 bases and J by 8 bases, with 15 bases left in between. The CDR3 bases are TGTGCCAGCAGCGTAGGGCCCCGGAGGGTGGACACCATATATTTT. It translates to CASSVGPRRVDTIYF. The whole variable domain, remainder taken from reference TRBV9 and TRBJ1-3, is DSGVTQTPKHLITATGQRVTLRCSPRSGDLSVYWYQQSLDQGLQFLIQYYNGEERAKGNILERFSAQQFPDLHSELNLSSLELGDSALYFCASSVGPRRVDTIYFGEGSWLTVV.

This chain joins TRBV10-3 and TRBJ1-1; 7 bases are a match to TRBD1. Germline CDR1 reads ENHRY; CDR2 reads SYGVKD. The CDR3 has 17 amino acids. Trimming took 6 bases from V and 0 from J; bases not matched to a gene: 13. The CDR3 loop is CAIRMTGSLLMNTEAFF. CDR3 bases: TGTGCCATCAGAATGACAGGGTCCCTCCTTATGAACACTGAAGCTTTCTTT.